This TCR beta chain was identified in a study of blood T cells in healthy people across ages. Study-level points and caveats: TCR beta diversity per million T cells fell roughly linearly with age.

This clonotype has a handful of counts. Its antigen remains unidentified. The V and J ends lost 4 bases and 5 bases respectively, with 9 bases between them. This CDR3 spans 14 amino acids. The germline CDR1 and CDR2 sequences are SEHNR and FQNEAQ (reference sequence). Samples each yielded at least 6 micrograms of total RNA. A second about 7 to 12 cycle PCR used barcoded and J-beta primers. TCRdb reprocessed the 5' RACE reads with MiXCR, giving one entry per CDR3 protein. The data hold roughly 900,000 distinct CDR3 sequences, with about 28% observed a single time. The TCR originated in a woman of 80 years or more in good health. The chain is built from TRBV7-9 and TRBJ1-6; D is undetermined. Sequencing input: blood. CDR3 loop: CASSSTNNNSPLHF. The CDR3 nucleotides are TGTGCCAGCAGCTCCACTAATAATAATTCACCCCTCCACTTT.